This T cell receptor (beta chain) was documented in a study of T-cell memory formation after mild COVID-19. Notes on the study in general: Confirmation was lacking for SARS-CoV-2 specificity of second-wave clones that peaked on day 37. Among contracting clones, CD4+ were mainly CM/EM and CD8+ enriched in EMRA.

Germline CDR1 reads MDHEN; CDR2 reads SYDVKM. This CDR3 has 17 residues. Trimming removed 3 bases from V and 2 bases from J; junction bases left unmatched: 9. Constant-segment-primed 5'RACE gave TCR alpha and TCR beta cDNA libraries with sample barcodes and UMIs. TCRdb fed the 5' RACE reads into MiXCR, producing one record per CDR3 protein. The sample has roughly 480,000 distinct CDR3 sequences, about 23% seen once. Notes on this clonotype: Antigen unknown.

The sequence was collected from an adult woman who had mild COVID-19 (a few samples of this study predate the infection). Cell type and time point are not known. The sequenced material came from PBMCs or a T cell subset sorted from them (not recorded which). The rearrangement links TRBV28 to TRBJ2-1; 8 bases align to TRBD1. CDR3 nucleotides: TGTGCCAGCAGTTTCAGGGACAGGCGACGGACCTACAATGAGCAGTTCTTC. Amino acids: CASSFRDRRRTYNEQFF. The full variable domain, with the rest looked up from reference TRBV28 and TRBJ2-1, is DVKVTQSSRYLVKRTGEKVFLECVQDMDHENMFWYRQDPGLGLRLIYFSYDVKMKEKGDIPEGYSVSREKKERFSLILESASTNQTSMYLCASSFRDRRRTYNEQFFGPGTRLTVL.